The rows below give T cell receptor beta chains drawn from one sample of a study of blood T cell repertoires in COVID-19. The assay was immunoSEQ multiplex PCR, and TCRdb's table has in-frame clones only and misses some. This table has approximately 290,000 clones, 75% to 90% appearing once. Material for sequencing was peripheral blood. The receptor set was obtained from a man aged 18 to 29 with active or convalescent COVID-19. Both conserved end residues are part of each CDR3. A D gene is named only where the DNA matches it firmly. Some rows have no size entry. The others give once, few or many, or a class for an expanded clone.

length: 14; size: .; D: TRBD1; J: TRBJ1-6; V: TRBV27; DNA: TGTGCCAGCAGTTACTCAGGGGGCAATTCACCCCTCCACTTT; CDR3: CASSYSGGNSPLHF
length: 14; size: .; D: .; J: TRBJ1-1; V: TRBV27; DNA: TGTGCCAGCATCCCAACGGGGATGAACACTGAAGCTTTCTTT; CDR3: CASIPTGMNTEAFF
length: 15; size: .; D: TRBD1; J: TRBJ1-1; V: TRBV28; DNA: TGTGCCAGCAGTTTCCCGGACAGGGGCGTCTCTCAAGCTTTCTTT; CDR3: CASSFPDRGVSQAFF
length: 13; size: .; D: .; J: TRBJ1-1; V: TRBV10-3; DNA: TGTGCCATCAGACACAGGGATGGCACTGAAGCTTTCTTT; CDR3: CAIRHRDGTEAFF
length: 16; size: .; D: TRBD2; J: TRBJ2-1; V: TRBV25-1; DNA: TGTGCCAGCAGTGGTGATAGCGGGAGGGCCTACAATGAGCAGTTCTTC; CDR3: CASSGDSGRAYNEQFF
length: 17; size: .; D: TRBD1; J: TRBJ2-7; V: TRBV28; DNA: TGTGCCAGCAGTCCCGCTTCATTACAGGGGGCATTGGGCGAGCAGTACTTC; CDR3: CASSPASLQGALGEQYF
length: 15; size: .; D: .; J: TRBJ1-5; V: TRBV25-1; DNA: TGTGCCAGCAGTGAAGGCGGGGTTAGCAATCAGCCCCAGCATTTT; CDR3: CASSEGGVSNQPQHF
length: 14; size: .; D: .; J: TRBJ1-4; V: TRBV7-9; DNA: TGTGCCAGTGGGCAGACCTCAACTAATGAAAAACTGTTTTTT; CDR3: CASGQTSTNEKLFF
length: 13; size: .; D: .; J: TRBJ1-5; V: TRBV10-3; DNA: TGTGCCATCAGTGAGGCGGGCGATCAGCCCCAGCATTTT; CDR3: CAISEAGDQPQHF
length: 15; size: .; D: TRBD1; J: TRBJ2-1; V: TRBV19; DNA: TGTGCCAGTAGTACTCAGGGGGCCCGGTACAATGAGCAGTTCTTC; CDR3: CASSTQGARYNEQFF
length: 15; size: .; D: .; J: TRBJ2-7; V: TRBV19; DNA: TGTGCCAGTAGGGGCCAGTTCGGGAATTTGGGCGAGCAGTACTTC; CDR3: CASRGQFGNLGEQYF
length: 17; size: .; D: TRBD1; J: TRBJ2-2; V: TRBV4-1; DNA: TGCGCCAGCAGCCAAGGAGGGACAGGGGTTAACACCGGGGAGCTGTTTTTT; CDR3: CASSQGGTGVNTGELFF
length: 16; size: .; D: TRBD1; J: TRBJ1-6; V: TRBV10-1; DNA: TGCGCCAGCAGTGTAAGTCTCGGACAGGGGAATTCACCCCTCCACTTT; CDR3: CASSVSLGQGNSPLHF
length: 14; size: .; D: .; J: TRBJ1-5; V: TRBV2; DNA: TGTGCCAGCAATGGACAAGGGGGACGACAGCCCCAGCATTTT; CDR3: CASNGQGGRQPQHF
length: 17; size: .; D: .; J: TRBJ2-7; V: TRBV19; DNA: TGTGCCAGTAGCCACTCACTCCTGGGTGAGGTCTCCTACGAGCAGTACTTC; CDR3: CASSHSLLGEVSYEQYF
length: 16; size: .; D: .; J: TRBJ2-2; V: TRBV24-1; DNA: TGTGCCACCAGTGATTCACTAGCTCCAGGGACCGGGGAGCTGTTTTTT; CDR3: CATSDSLAPGTGELFF
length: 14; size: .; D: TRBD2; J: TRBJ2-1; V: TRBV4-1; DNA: TGCGCCAGCAGCCTGGGACTAGCGGTGATCGAGCAGTTCTTC; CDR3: CASSLGLAVIEQFF
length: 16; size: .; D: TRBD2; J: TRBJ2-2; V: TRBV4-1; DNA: TGCGCCAGCAGCCAAGGTCCGGGGGGGTCGTATCGGGAGCTGTTTTTT; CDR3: CASSQGPGGSYRELFF
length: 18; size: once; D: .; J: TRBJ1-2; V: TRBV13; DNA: TGTGCCAGCAGCCCTCCAGAGGGACTCGCTGAATTCAACTATGGCTACACCTTC; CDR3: CASSPPEGLAEFNYGYTF
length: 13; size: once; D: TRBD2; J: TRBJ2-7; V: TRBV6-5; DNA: TGTGCCAGCAGTTACGCGGGAGGGTACGAGCAGTACTTC; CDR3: CASSYAGGYEQYF
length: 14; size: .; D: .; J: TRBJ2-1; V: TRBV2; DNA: TGTGCCAGCAGTGACACAGAAAGATACAATGAGCAGTTCTTC; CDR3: CASSDTERYNEQFF
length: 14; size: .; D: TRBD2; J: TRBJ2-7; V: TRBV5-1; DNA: TGCGCCAGCAACCGCGACGGGACTAGCGGTGAGCAGTACTTC; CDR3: CASNRDGTSGEQYF
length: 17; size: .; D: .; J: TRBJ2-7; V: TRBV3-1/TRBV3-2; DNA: TGTGCCAGCAGCCGCCCGCCGGACCGGACAAGGGTCTACGAGCAGTACTTC; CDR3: CASSRPPDRTRVYEQYF
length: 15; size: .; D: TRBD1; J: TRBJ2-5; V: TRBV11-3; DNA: TGTGCCAGCAGCCCCAGGACAGGGGTAGGAGAGACCCAGTACTTC; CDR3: CASSPRTGVGETQYF
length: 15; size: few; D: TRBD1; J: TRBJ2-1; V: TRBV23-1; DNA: TGCGCCAGCAGTCAATCCCTGGGACAGGGCAATGAGCAGTTCTTC; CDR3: CASSQSLGQGNEQFF
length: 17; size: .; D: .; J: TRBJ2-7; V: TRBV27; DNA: TGTGCCAGCAGCCCTCCACATATGACGGGGGAAATCTACGAGCAGTACTTC; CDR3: CASSPPHMTGEIYEQYF
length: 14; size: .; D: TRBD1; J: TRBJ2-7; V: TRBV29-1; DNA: TGCAGCGTTTCCTACCGGGACAGGGGGTACGAGCAGTACTTC; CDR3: CSVSYRDRGYEQYF
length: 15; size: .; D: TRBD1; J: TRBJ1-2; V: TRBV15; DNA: TGTGCCACCAGCAGAACGGGACAGGGCTACTATGGCTACACCTTC; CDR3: CATSRTGQGYYGYTF
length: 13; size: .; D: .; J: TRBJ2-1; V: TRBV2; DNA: TGTGCCAGCAGTGAACAGGCCTACAATGAGCAGTTCTTC; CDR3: CASSEQAYNEQFF
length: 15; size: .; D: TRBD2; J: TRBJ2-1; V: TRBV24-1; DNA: TGTGCCACCGAAACCGGGACTAGCGTGGGTAATGAGCAGTTCTTC; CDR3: CATETGTSVGNEQFF
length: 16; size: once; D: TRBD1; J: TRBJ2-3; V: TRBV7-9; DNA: TGTGCCAGCAGCCTCGGGACAGGGACTCTTACGGATACGCAGTATTTT; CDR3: CASSLGTGTLTDTQYF
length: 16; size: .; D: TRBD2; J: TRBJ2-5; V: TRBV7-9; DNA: TGTGCCAGCAGCTCGACTAGCGATCCCGGGGAGGAGACCCAGTACTTC; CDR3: CASSSTSDPGEETQYF
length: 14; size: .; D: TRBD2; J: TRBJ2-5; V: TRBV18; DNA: TGTGCCAGCTCATGGGAGCGGGGGAGTGAGACCCAGTACTTC; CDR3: CASSWERGSETQYF
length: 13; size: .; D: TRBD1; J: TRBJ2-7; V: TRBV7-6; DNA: TGTGCCAGCAGCCGGACAGGACCCTACGAGCAGTACTTC; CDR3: CASSRTGPYEQYF
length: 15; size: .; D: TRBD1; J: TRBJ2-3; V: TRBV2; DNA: TGTGCCAGCAGTGCGGGACAGGGAATACAAGATACGCAGTATTTT; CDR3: CASSAGQGIQDTQYF
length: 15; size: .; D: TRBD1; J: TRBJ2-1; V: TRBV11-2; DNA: TGTGCCAGCAGTCCACCGGGACAGCTCTACAATGAGCAGTTCTTC; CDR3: CASSPPGQLYNEQFF
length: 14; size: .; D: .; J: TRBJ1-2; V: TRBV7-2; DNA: TGTGCCAGCAGCTTAACGGGGACTAACTATGGCTACACCTTC; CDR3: CASSLTGTNYGYTF
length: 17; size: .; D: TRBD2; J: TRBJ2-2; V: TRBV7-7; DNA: TGTGCCAGCAGCTTAGATCCGGGGGGGCCGTACACCGGGGAGCTGTTTTTT; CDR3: CASSLDPGGPYTGELFF
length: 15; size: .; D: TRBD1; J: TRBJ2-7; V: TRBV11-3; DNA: TGTGCCAGCAGCAAAGGGGGGACAGGGGACTACGAGCAGTACTTC; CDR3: CASSKGGTGDYEQYF
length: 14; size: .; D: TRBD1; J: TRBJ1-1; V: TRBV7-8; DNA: TGTGCCAGCAGCTTCCCCGGTGGACAGGGTGAAGCTTTCTTT; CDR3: CASSFPGGQGEAFF
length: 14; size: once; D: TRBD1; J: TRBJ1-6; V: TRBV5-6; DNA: TGTGCCAGCAGCCTGGACAGGGGAAATTCACCCCTCCACTTT; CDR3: CASSLDRGNSPLHF
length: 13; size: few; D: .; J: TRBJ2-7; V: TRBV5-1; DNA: TGCGCCAGCAGCCTCGACACGGCCTACGAGCAGTACTTC; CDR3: CASSLDTAYEQYF
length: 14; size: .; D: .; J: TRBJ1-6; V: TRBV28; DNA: TGTGCCAGCAGAAGACAGGACTATAATTCACCCCTCCACTTT; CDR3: CASRRQDYNSPLHF
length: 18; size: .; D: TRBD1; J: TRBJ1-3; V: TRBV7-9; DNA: TGTGCCAGCATCGGCCCCGACAGGGGAAAAGGATCTGGAAACACCATATATTTT; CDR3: CASIGPDRGKGSGNTIYF
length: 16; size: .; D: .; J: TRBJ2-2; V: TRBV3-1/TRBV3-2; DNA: TGTGCCAGCAGCCAAGGCGGATTGAAGAACACCGGGGAGCTGTTTTTT; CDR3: CASSQGGLKNTGELFF
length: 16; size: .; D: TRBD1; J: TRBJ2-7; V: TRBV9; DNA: TGTGCCAGCAGCTCTGGGACAGGGTTAGGGTTATACGAGCAGTACTTC; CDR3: CASSSGTGLGLYEQYF
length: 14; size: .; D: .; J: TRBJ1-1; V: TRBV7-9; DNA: TGTGCCAGCAGCTTACTATCCTCCGGCACTGAAGCTTTCTTT; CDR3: CASSLLSSGTEAFF
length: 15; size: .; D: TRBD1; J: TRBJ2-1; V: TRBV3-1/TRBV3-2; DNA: TGTGCCAGCAGGGGAGGACAGGGGGCATACAATGAGCAGTTCTTC; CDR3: CASRGGQGAYNEQFF
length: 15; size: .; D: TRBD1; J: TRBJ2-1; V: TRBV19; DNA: TGTGCCAGTAGTATTGGGACAGGGGGCTACAATGAGCAGTTCTTC; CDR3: CASSIGTGGYNEQFF